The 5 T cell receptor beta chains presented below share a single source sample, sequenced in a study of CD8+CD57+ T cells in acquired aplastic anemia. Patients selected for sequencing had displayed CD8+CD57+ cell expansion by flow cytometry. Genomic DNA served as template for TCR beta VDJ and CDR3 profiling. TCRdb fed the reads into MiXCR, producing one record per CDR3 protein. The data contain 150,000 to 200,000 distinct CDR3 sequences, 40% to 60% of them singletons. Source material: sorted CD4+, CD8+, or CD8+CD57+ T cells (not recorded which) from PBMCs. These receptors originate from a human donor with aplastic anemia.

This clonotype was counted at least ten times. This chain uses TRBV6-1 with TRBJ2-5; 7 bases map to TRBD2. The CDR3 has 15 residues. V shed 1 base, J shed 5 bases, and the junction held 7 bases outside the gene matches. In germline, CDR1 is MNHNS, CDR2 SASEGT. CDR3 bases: TGTGCCAGCAGTGAAGATTATGCGGGAGATGAGACCCAGTACTTC. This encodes CASSEDYAGDETQYF.

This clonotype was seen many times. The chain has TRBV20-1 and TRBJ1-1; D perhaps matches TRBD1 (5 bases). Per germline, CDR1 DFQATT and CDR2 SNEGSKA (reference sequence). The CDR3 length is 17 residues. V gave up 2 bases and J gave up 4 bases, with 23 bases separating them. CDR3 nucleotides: TGCAGTGCTAGACCTTCGGGGACTGACACGGCGATCACTGAAGCTTTCTTT. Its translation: CSARPSGTDTAITEAFF.

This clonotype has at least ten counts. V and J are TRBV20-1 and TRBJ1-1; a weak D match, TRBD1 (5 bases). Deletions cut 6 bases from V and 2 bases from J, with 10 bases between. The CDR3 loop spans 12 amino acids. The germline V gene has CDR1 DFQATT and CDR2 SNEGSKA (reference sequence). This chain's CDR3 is CSAEDRNTEAFF. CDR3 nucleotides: TGCAGTGCGGAAGACAGAAACACTGAAGCTTTCTTT.

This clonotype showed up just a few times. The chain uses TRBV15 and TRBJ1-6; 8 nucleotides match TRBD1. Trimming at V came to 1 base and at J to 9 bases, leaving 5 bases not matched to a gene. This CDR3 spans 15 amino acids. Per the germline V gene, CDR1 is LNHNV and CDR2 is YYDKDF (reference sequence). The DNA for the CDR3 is TGTGCCACCAGCAGAGGGACAGGGTCGGGTTCACCCCTCCACTTT. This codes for CATSRGTGSGSPLHF.

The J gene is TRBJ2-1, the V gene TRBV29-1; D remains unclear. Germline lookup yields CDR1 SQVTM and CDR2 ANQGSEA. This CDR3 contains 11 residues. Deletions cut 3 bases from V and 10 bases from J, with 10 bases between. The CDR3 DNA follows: TGCAGCGTTGACGTGGCTTTGGAGCAGTTCTTC. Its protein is CSVDVALEQFF.